The clone carrying this T cell receptor (beta chain) was found many times. The junction does not match germline at one end; this may be a read error. The record originates from a study of T cells in Graves' hyperthyroidism and ophthalmopathy. CDR1 is SSHAT, CDR2 FNYEAQ, per germline (reference sequence). The CDR3 spans 14 residues. TCR beta CDR3 regions were amplified from RNA transcripts. The HTBI primer set drove a first-round RT-PCR of the TCR CDR3. TCRdb processed the multiplex PCR reads anew with MiXCR; each CDR3 protein has one entry. The sample has some 510,000 distinct CDR3 sequences; around 21% are singletons.

The TCR comes from a young man with Graves' hyperthyroidism. Sequences were obtained from blood. The chain uses TRBV7-7 and TRBJ2-2, with D possibly TRBD1 on 6 matching bases. In DNA form, the CDR3 reads TGTGCTAGCAGCCAAGGGACACTTACCGGGGAGCTGTTTTTT. This encodes CASSQGTLTGELFF.